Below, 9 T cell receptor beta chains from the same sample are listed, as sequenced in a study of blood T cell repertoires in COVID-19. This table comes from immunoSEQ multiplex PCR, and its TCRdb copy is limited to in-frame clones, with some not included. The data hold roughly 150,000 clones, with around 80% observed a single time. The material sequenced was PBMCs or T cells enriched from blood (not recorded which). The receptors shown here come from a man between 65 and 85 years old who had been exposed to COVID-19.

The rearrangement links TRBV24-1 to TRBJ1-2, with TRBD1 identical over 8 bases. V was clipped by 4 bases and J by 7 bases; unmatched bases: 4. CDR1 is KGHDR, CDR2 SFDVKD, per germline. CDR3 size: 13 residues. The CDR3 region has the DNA TGTGCCACCAGTGACGTGACAGGGGTTGGCTACACCTTC. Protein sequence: CATSDVTGVGYTF.

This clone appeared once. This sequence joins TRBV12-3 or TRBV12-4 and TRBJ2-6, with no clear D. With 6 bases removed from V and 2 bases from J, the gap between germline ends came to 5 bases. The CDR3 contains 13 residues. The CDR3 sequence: CASRATGANVLTF. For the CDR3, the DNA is TGTGCCAGCAGAGCCACTGGGGCCAACGTCCTGACTTTC.

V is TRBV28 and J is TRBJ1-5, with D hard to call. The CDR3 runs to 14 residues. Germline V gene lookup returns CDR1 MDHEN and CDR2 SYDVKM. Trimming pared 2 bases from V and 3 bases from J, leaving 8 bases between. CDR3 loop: CASSLTQYNQPQHF. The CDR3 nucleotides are TGTGCCAGCAGTTTAACGCAGTACAATCAGCCCCAGCATTTT.

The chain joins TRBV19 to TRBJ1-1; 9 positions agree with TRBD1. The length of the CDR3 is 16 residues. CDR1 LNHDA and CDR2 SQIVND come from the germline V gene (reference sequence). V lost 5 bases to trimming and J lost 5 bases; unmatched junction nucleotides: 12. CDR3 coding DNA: TGTGCCAGTAGTTTTCCCCTGACAGGGGGAAGGACTGAAGCTTTCTTT. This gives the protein CASSFPLTGGRTEAFF.

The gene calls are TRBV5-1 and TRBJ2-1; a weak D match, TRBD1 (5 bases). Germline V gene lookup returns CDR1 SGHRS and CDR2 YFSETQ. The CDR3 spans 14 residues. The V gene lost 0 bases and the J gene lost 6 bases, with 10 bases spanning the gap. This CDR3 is CASSLDLRGNEQFF. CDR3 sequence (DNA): TGCGCCAGCAGCTTGGATTTAAGGGGCAATGAGCAGTTCTTC.

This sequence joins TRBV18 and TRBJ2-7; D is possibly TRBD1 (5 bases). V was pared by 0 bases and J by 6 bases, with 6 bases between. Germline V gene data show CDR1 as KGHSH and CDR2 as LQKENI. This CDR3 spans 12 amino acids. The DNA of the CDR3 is TGTGCCAGCTCACCACCGGGGCGCGAGCAGTACTTC. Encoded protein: CASSPPGREQYF.

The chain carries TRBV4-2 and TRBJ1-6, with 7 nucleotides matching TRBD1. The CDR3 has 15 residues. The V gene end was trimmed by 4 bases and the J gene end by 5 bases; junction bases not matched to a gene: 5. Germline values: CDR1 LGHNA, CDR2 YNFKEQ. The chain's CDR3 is CASSPTTGNNSPLHF. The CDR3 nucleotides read TGTGCCAGCAGCCCGACGACAGGGAATAATTCACCCCTCCACTTT.

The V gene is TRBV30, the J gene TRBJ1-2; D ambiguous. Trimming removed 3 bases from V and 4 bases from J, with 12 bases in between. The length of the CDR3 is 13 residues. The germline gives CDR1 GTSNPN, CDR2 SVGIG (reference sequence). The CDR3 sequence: CAWSGSLGYGYTF. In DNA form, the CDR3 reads TGTGCCTGGAGCGGGTCCCTAGGCTATGGCTACACCTTC.

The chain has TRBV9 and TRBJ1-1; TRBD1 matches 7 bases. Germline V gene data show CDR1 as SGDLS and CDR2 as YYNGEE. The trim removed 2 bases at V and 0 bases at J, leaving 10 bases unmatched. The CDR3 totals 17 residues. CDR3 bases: TGTGCCAGCAGCGTGTCCTTACAGGGGCCTGTGAACACTGAAGCTTTCTTT. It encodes CASSVSLQGPVNTEAFF.